Shown below are 17 T cell receptor beta chains from a single sample sequenced in a study of T cells in Graves' hyperthyroidism and ophthalmopathy. RNA transcripts gave rise to amplified TCR beta CDR3 regions. The study used the HTBI primer set for a first-round RT-PCR of the TCR CDR3. TCRdb called the multiplex PCR reads again in MiXCR, with one record for every CDR3 protein. The sample has 610,000 or so distinct CDR3 sequences, around 42% seen once. The material sequenced was peripheral blood or thyroid tissue (not recorded which). These receptors were obtained from a woman under 30 with Graves' hyperthyroidism.

This sequence joins TRBV6-2 or TRBV6-3 and TRBJ2-7; D call uncertain. V dropped 0 bases and J dropped 2 bases, with 11 bases sitting between them. There are 15 residues in the CDR3. Germline V gives CDR1 MNHEY, CDR2 SVGEGT. Here the CDR3 DNA reads TGTGCCAGCAGTTACTCGAGTTTTCGGACCTACGAGCAGTACTTC. It encodes CASSYSSFRTYEQYF.

As for this clonotype: A junction boundary mismatches the germline segment, possibly from a read error. V is TRBV7-7 and J is TRBJ2-5; D gene uncertain. Germline CDR1 and CDR2: SSHAT and FNYEAQ (reference sequence). The CDR3 is made up of 12 amino acids. CDR3 loop: CASSLEWETQYF. The CDR3 nucleotides read TGTGCTAGCAGCCTTGAGTGGGAGACCCAGTACTTC.

This clonotype was seen at least ten times. The CDR3 reads CASSPLRGYIEAFF. The DNA for the CDR3 is TGTGCCAGCAGCCCTCTCCGGGGGTACATTGAAGCTTTCTTT. This chain connects TRBV11-3 to TRBJ1-1; weak D call: TRBD1 (5 bases). In germline, CDR1 is SGHNT, CDR2 YENEEA. V shed 5 bases and J shed 7 bases, with 17 bases lying between them. This CDR3 comprises 14 residues.

This clonotype was detected ten times or more. This rearrangement joins TRBV9 to TRBJ1-3; no clear D. This CDR3 region has 13 residues. Trimming cost V 1 base and J 7 bases, with 9 bases left between them. The germline V gene encodes CDR1 SGDLS and CDR2 YYNGEE. This CDR3 is CASSVMNDNTIYF. In DNA, the CDR3 is TGTGCCAGCAGCGTAATGAATGACAACACCATATATTTT.

CDR3 loop: CASSLLTGVTEAFF. CDR3 in DNA: TGTGCCAGCAGCTTACTAACAGGGGTCACTGAAGCTTTCTTT. The chain joins TRBV11-2 to TRBJ1-1; TRBD1 matches at 7 bases. Germline V gene lookup returns CDR1 SGHAT and CDR2 FQNNGV. The CDR3 runs to 14 residues. The V segment lost 2 bases and the J segment 4 bases; nucleotides outside the gene matches: 4.

The sample holds many counts of this clonotype. The chain links TRBV5-4 to TRBJ2-3; TRBD2 agrees at 11 bases. Germline V gene data show CDR1 as SGHNT and CDR2 as YYREEE (reference sequence). The CDR3 has 18 amino acids. Trimming removed 1 base from V and 3 bases from J; junction bases left unmatched: 10. In DNA, the CDR3 is TGTGCCAGCAGCTTGAAGATGGTAGCGGGAGGGGAAACAGATACGCAGTATTTT. Protein sequence: CASSLKMVAGGETDTQYF.

This clonotype was found a few times. This rearrangement joins TRBV6-1 to TRBJ2-3; D is uncertain. The CDR3 contains 13 residues. Germline V gene lookup returns CDR1 MNHNS and CDR2 SASEGT. Trimming cost V 7 bases and J 0 bases, with 8 bases left between them. CDR3 sequence: CASTSGSTDTQYF. The CDR3 coding sequence is TGTGCCAGCACGTCAGGAAGCACAGATACGCAGTATTTT.

The chain couples TRBV2 to TRBJ1-5, with D uncertain. Germline V CDR1 and CDR2: SNHLY, FYNNEI. The CDR3 loop spans 11 amino acids. Trimming took off 2 bases at V and 9 bases at J, with 5 bases between the two ends. The CDR3, as DNA: TGTGCCAGCAGTGAAAAAAGGCCCCAGCATTTT. This translates into CASSEKRPQHF.

This clonotype was counted between two and nine times. The chain recombines TRBV20-1 with TRBJ2-3, with a possible D match to TRBD2 (5 bases). Germline CDR1 DFQATT, CDR2 SNEGSKA (reference sequence). The V end was cut by 3 bases, the J end by 3 bases, with 10 bases between. The CDR3 has 13 residues. DNA of the CDR3: TGCAGTGCTAGTCGGGGTCTGACAGATACGCAGTATTTT. It codes for CSASRGLTDTQYF.

The chain joins TRBV10-2 to TRBJ1-2; D is ambiguous. The CDR3 length is 13 residues. Trimming stripped 5 bases from V and 8 bases from J, with 15 bases between. The V gene's germline CDR1 is WSHSY and CDR2 SAAADI. The CDR3 protein is CASSMDPPLGYTF. The CDR3 DNA reads TGCGCCAGCAGTATGGACCCACCACTCGGCTACACCTTC.

On this clonotype itself: This may arise from a read error, as a much more abundant clone is one base away. The chain employs TRBV6-6 and TRBJ1-1; weak D call: TRBD1 (5 bases). V shed 6 bases and J shed 3 bases, with 17 bases lying between them. CDR3 length: 15 residues. CDR1 MNHNY and CDR2 SVGAGI come from the germline V gene (reference sequence). CDR3 in amino acids: CASRPWDPGYTEAFF. CDR3 nucleotide sequence: TGTGCCAGCAGACCTTGGGACCCCGGCTACACTGAAGCTTTCTTT.

This clonotype came up many times. J is TRBJ1-1 and V is TRBV5-1; tentative D call: TRBD1 (6 bases). The germline V and J ends were trimmed by 6 bases and 1 base, with 13 bases remaining between them. The length of the CDR3 is 14 residues. Germline loops: CDR1 SGHRS, CDR2 YFSETQ. CDR3 region: CASKEGGRNTEAFF. As DNA, the CDR3 is TGCGCCAGCAAAGAAGGGGGGAGGAACACTGAAGCTTTCTTT.

This clonotype occurred many times. The rearrangement links TRBV20-1 to TRBJ2-7; the D gene is possibly TRBD1 (5 bases). The CDR3 sequence is 13 residues long. V was trimmed by 5 bases and J by 5 bases, leaving 16 bases between them. CDR1 is DFQATT, CDR2 SNEGSKA, per germline (reference sequence). The CDR3, as DNA: TGCAGTGCTTCGGACCAGGGAAGTAACGAGCAGTACTTC. The encoded protein is CSASDQGSNEQYF.

This clonotype was seen ten or more times. The V call is TRBV7-2, the J call TRBJ1-5, with TRBD1 matching 8 bases. The CDR3 loop spans 16 amino acids. The trim removed 1 base at V and 8 bases at J, leaving 10 bases unmatched. Germline V gene data show CDR1 as SGHTA and CDR2 as FQGNSA. CDR3 DNA: TGTGCCAGCAGCTTAGTGTTTCGGCAGGGGGCTGAGCCCCAGCATTTT. Its translation is CASSLVFRQGAEPQHF.

The genes are TRBV7-9 and TRBJ2-1; possibly TRBD1 for D (6 bases). This CDR3 has 15 amino acids. The V gene's germline CDR1 is SEHNR and CDR2 FQNEAQ (reference sequence). The V gene lost 5 bases and the J gene lost 9 bases, with 20 bases spanning the gap. The CDR3 DNA follows: TGTGCCAGCAGCACAGCCCCAACAGGGTACGGTGAGCAGTTCTTC. Translated: CASSTAPTGYGEQFF.

This clonotype showed up many times. V and J are TRBV5-1 and TRBJ2-5; a possible D gene is TRBD2 (6 bases). The CDR3 has 15 residues. The germline gives CDR1 SGHRS, CDR2 YFSETQ. V was cut by 0 bases and J by 1 base, with 10 bases left in between. Here the CDR3 DNA reads TGCGCCAGCAGCTTGGGAGCGGGCCCCCAAGAGACCCAGTACTTC. Residues: CASSLGAGPQETQYF.

J is TRBJ1-5 and V is TRBV29-1, with 11 nucleotides matching TRBD1. The CDR3 is 15 residues long. The germline gives CDR1 SQVTM, CDR2 ANQGSEA. The V and J ends lost 8 bases and 2 bases, in that order; junction bases with no gene match: 8. The CDR3 protein is CSRGQGAKGNQPQHF. The CDR3 bases are TGCAGCCGCGGACAGGGGGCGAAGGGCAATCAGCCCCAGCATTTT.